This TCR beta chain was observed in a study of technical replicates of blood from a handful of donors (dated by TCRdb to about 2017). Its CDR3 holds 14 amino acids, cysteine through phenylalanine. CDR3 DNA is the only sequence kept; it has 42 bases, read in frame from the first base. Sequences SGDLS (CDR1) and YYNGEE (CDR2) are obtained from the germline V gene. The V end loses 0 bases and the J end loses 0 bases, and a stretch of 4 bases separates them. Library preparation employed the immunoSEQ multiplex PCR assay. What TCRdb holds here is the immuneACCESS table cut down to in-frame rearrangements. Part of the clones is not present; checked against another copy, under half of the missing clones reflect an unresolved V gene, and the others are unexplained. The sample table holds 55,000 to 85,000 clones, of which roughly 96% were seen once. The ten most abundant clones make up 0.2% to 0.25% of the sample.

A note on this clone: The antigen it binds to is not known. No much larger clonotype is one base removed from it; base qualities were not supplied.

The sequence derives from a human donor in good health. Material for sequencing was T cells isolated from PBMCs. The chain couples TRBV9 to TRBJ1-3, with the D gene uncertain. CDR3 loop: CASSVAGSGNTIYF. The nucleotide sequence is given as TGTGCCAGCAGCGTAGCGGGCTCTGGAAACACCATATATTTT. Joined to the reference TRBV9 and TRBJ1-3 proteins, this CDR3 gives the full variable domain: DSGVTQTPKHLITATGQRVTLRCSPRSGDLSVYWYQQSLDQGLQFLIQYYNGEERAKGNILERFSAQQFPDLHSELNLSSLELGDSALYFCASSVAGSGNTIYFGEGSWLTVV.